A selection of T cell receptor beta chains follows, all from one sample in a study of T-cell reconstitution after alpha-beta-depleted transplantation in children. TCRdb re-called the PCR reads with MiXCR, one entry per CDR3 protein. The sample consists of about a million distinct CDR3 sequences, roughly 29% of them appearing once. The material was PBMCs, mostly from graft donor cells, obtained 360 days after TCRalphabeta/CD19-depleted stem cell transplant. The receptor source for this set is a boy in the first two years of life who had a stem cell transplant for SCID, so the T cells may come from the graft donor. The conserved cysteine and the conserved F or W are not part of the CDR3 here. Only part of the rows carry a size: once, few, many, or a class if the clone is expanded.

NA TRBV2 ASRGPTPLH
NA TRBV7-8 ASSPWGTGAAYGYT
few TRBV12-3/TRBV12-4 ASSPYRGEDTQY
NA TRBV7-3 ASSLGDRDTETQY
NA TRBV6-1 ATRSGQGRSYEQY
few TRBV3-1 ASSPSGLKVYEQY
few TRBV5-5 ASSLIVTGPGDTQY
few TRBV6-2/TRBV6-3 ASSYSMAGGAIGYT
NA TRBV28 ASRGTGLYQETQY
NA TRBV5-1 ASSFTGGRNTEAF
NA TRBV7-9 ASSLPQGGQGTQY
NA TRBV12-3/TRBV12-4 ASSGRRGPEDNEQF
few TRBV20-1 SATKDPRLYEQY
NA TRBV5-5 ASSLAQQGTGELF
few TRBV6-5 ASSYSAGTGTQY
NA TRBV6-5 ASSYSRERMNTEAF
NA TRBV7-8 ASSRGGSVGNEQF
NA TRBV3-1 ASSHGDRGNTEAF
NA TRBV5-1 ASSWGGGASNEQF
few TRBV5-1 ASSSTGSPDTQY
NA TRBV2 ATSWRPSSYEQY
NA TRBV3-1 ASGGYPGTEAF
many TRBV11-2 ASSLKYEAF
few TRBV20-1 SARVRRLAGGNEQF
many TRBV12-3/TRBV12-4 ASSFYNTGELF
NA TRBV12-3/TRBV12-4 ANRQSLQPLQQETQY
few TRBV28 ASSPPSQGTDTQY
few TRBV9 ASSVSGGTSTDTQY
few TRBV2 ATSDRGSYEQY
NA TRBV5-1 ASSLSGISGNHEQF
NA TRBV5-1 ASSSDTRWITGELF
many TRBV12-3/TRBV12-4 ASSPQRGGRNEQF
NA TRBV20-1 SARGGRRTDTQY
few TRBV12-3/TRBV12-4 ASSLMQNTEAF
NA TRBV15 ATSRGGGFSYEQY
many TRBV29-1 SVEVGRDIEQF